A selection of T cell receptor beta chains follows, all from one sample in a study of CD8+CD57+ T cells in acquired aplastic anemia. TCRdb fed the reads into MiXCR, producing one record per CDR3 protein. This sample has 200,000 to 250,000 distinct CDR3 sequences, with 65% found just once. The specimen sequenced was sorted CD4+, CD8+, or CD8+CD57+ T cells (not recorded which) from PBMCs. These receptors were obtained from a human donor with aplastic anemia. The CDR3 runs from the conserved cysteine through the conserved F or W. The size field is filled for only some rows; it gives once, few, many or a size class.

TRBV25-1	TRBJ2-2	-	CASSDLHGELFF
TRBV5-1	TRBJ2-7	-	CASSSRQGRDEQYF
TRBV24-1	TRBJ2-3	-	CATSDPRGDFSTDTQYF
TRBV2	TRBJ2-2	-	CASRTRVDTGELFF
TRBV3-1	TRBJ1-6	-	CASSQDPQGRLNSPLHF
TRBV19	TRBJ2-1	many	CASSIEFTQSYNEQFF
TRBV19	TRBJ2-1	few	CASSIGTGIYEQFF
TRBV7-6	TRBJ1-1	-	CASSSGGGNAEAFF
TRBV19	TRBJ1-5	-	CASSNRDFNQPQHF
TRBV24-1	TRBJ2-7	-	CATSDPLTPSYEQYF
TRBV5-1	TRBJ2-5	-	CASSLAQGSETQYF
TRBV7-6	TRBJ2-7	-	CASSIGTGGYQSYEQYF
TRBV7-2	TRBJ1-2	-	CASSLVEGSNYGYTF
TRBV10-1	TRBJ1-2	-	CASSESRAPYYGYTF
TRBV6-2/TRBV6-3	TRBJ2-7	once	CASKPRGVSSYEQYF
TRBV29-1	TRBJ1-4	-	CSVGTANNEKLFF
TRBV24-1	TRBJ2-3	-	CATSDSSDRPYGTDTQYF
TRBV2	TRBJ2-7	-	CASSPTQMVQYEQYF
TRBV6-5	TRBJ2-3	-	CASSQQGDTQYF
TRBV29-1	TRBJ2-3	-	CSVGQDADTQYF
TRBV7-2	TRBJ2-7	-	CDSSPTSGSYEQYF
TRBV7-2	TRBJ1-4	few	CASSLGTGGKLFF
TRBV10-3	TRBJ2-1	few	CAIGPPPYNEQFF
TRBV5-5	TRBJ2-5	-	CASSLGVEAFFGQGKETQYF
TRBV2	TRBJ2-7	-	CATSGGGGYEQYF
TRBV24-1	TRBJ2-3	few	CATRGQGTDTQYF
TRBV7-9	TRBJ1-4	-	CASRGDEKLFF
TRBV15	TRBJ2-3	-	CATSRADGSTDTQYF
TRBV7-3	TRBJ2-7	-	CASSRTSGAPEQYF
TRBV19	TRBJ2-3	-	CASSAGQGANTQYF
TRBV7-6	TRBJ2-1	-	CAGSLSRTRYNEQFF
TRBV15	TRBJ2-3	-	CATSPKDRGSDTQYF
TRBV12-3/TRBV12-4	TRBJ2-7	few	CASRTGIGEQYF
TRBV7-6	TRBJ2-7	-	CASSLWDGSYEQYF
TRBV7-3	TRBJ1-1	-	CASSLRFDRGGGEAFF
TRBV15	TRBJ2-7	many	CATSPAGGGSYEQYF
TRBV7-2	TRBJ2-5	-	CASSQGGATQYF
TRBV7-2	TRBJ2-7	-	CASNPGTVSYEQYF
TRBV6-5	TRBJ2-7	-	CASSGHITSYEQYF
TRBV20-1	TRBJ2-7	few	CSAPGTGEHEQYF
TRBV7-9	TRBJ2-7	-	CASGGEGHYEQYF
TRBV19	TRBJ2-2	-	CASSGGDLVTGELFF
TRBV5-6	TRBJ2-3	-	CASARGATDTQYF
TRBV19	TRBJ1-1	many	CASSRPEFRGPFMNTEAFF
TRBV19	TRBJ1-1	few	CASSLGGGTEAFF
TRBV7-8	TRBJ2-3	few	CASSPLVGDTQYF
TRBV7-3	TRBJ1-2	-	CASSLQGFGGYTF
TRBV19	TRBJ2-7	few	CASSIVAGGSYEQYF
TRBV5-6	TRBJ2-5	-	CASSSGLAGAPETQYF
TRBV5-8	TRBJ2-3	-	CASSLVVLAADTQYF
TRBV5-1	TRBJ1-5	-	CASSPLQGGNQPQHF
TRBV7-2	TRBJ2-2	-	CASTTPNTGELFF
TRBV20-1	TRBJ2-7	-	CSARDRLRLSYEQYF
TRBV10-2	TRBJ1-1	-	CASSDGLSPSEAFF
TRBV20-1	TRBJ2-2	-	CSARMGAGELFF
TRBV6-5	TRBJ1-2	-	CASSYIYGYTF
TRBV5-4	TRBJ1-6	-	CASSLETKRSPLHF
TRBV20-1	TRBJ1-1	many	CSASPFEGNTEAFF
TRBV9	TRBJ1-5	-	CGNQPQHF
TRBV5-1	TRBJ2-5	-	CASSPSSKETQYF